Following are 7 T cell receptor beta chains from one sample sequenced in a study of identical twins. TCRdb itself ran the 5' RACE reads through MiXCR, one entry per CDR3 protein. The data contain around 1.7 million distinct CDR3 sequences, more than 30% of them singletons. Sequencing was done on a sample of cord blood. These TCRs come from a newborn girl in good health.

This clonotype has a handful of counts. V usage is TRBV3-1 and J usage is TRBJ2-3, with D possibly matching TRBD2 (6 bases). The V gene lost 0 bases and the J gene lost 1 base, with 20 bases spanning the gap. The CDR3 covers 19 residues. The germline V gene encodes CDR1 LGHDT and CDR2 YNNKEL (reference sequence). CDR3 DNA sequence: TGTGCCAGCAGCCAAGATGTTTATAGATGGCGGGAACGCACAGATACGCAGTATTTT. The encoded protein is CASSQDVYRWRERTDTQYF.

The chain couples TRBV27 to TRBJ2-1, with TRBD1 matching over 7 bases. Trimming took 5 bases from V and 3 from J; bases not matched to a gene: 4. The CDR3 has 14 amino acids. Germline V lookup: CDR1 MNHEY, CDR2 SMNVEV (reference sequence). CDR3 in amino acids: CASSPTGHYNEQFF. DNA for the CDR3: TGTGCCAGCAGTCCGACAGGGCACTACAATGAGCAGTTCTTC.

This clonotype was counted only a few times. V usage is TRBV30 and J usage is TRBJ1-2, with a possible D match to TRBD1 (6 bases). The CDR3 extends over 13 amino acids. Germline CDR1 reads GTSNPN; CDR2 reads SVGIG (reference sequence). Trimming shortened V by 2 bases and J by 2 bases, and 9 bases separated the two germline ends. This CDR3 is CAWSSTGNYGYTF. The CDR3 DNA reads TGTGCCTGGAGTTCGACAGGCAACTATGGCTACACCTTC.

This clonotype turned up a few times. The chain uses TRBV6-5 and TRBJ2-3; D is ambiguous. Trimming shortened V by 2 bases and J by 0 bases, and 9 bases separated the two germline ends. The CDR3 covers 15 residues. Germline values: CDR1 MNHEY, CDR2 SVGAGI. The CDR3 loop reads CASSYDIASTDTQYF. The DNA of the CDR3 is TGTGCCAGCAGTTACGACATAGCTAGCACAGATACGCAGTATTTT.

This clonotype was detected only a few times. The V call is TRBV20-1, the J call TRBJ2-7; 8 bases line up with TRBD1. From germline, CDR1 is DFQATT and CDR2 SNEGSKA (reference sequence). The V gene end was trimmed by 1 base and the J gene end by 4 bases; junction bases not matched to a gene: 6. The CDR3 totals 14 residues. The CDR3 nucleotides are TGCAGTGCTAGAGGCCCAGGGGGCAAATACGAGCAGTACTTC. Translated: CSARGPGGKYEQYF.

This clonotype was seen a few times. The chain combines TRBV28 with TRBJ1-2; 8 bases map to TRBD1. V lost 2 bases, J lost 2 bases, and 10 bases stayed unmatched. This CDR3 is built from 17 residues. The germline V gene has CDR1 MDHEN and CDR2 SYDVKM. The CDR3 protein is CASSLTPGQVLNYGYTF. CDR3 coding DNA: TGTGCCAGCAGTTTAACGCCGGGACAGGTCTTAAACTATGGCTACACCTTC.

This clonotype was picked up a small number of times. The CDR3 DNA sequence: TGCAGCGCCCTTCTCGGGGAGGGGAACACTGAAGCTTTCTTT. It specifies CSALLGEGNTEAFF. This sequence joins TRBV20-1 and TRBJ1-1; D remains unclear. There are 14 residues in the CDR3. Looked up from germline, CDR1 is DFQATT and CDR2 is SNEGSKA (reference sequence).